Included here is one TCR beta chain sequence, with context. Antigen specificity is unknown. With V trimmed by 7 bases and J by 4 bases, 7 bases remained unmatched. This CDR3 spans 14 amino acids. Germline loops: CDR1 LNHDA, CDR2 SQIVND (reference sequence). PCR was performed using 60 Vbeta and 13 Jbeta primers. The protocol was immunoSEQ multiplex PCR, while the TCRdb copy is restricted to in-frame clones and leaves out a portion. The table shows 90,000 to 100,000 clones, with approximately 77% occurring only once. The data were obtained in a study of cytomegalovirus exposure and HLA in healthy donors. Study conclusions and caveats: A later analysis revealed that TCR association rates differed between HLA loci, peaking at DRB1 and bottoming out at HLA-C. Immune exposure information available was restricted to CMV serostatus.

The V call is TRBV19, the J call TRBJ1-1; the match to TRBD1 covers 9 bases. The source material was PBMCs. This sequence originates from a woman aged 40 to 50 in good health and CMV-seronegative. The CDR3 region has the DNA TGTGCCAGTACCTTGGGACAGGGAAGCACTGAAGCTTTCTTT. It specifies CASTLGQGSTEAFF.